This passage covers 26 T cell receptor beta chains from one sample sequenced in a study of blood T cell repertoires in COVID-19. The data were produced by immunoSEQ multiplex PCR, yet TCRdb's version contains in-frame clones alone and is incomplete. The table lists roughly 180,000 clones, around 88% of them singletons, with 3.6% in the top ten. Sequencing input: PBMCs or T cells enriched from blood (not recorded which). Receptors originate from a woman aged 45-60 years in a cohort exposed to, infected with or recovered from COVID-19 (not recorded which).

V is TRBV9 and J is TRBJ2-1; D perhaps matches TRBD2 (7 bases). The CDR3 runs 12 residues. The V gene lost 0 bases and the J gene lost 13 bases, with 11 bases spanning the gap. In germline, CDR1 is SGDLS, CDR2 YYNGEE. The CDR3 loop is CASSVVGGLQFF. In nucleotides, the CDR3 is TGTGCCAGCAGCGTAGTGGGGGGGCTTCAGTTCTTC.

This rearrangement joins TRBV29-1 to TRBJ2-3; D not certain. CDR1 is SQVTM, CDR2 ANQGSEA, per germline. Trimming shortened V by 5 bases and J by 4 bases, and 4 bases separated the two germline ends. The CDR3 has 10 residues. The CDR3 DNA follows: TGCAGCGTTCAGGCAGATACGCAGTATTTT. It encodes CSVQADTQYF.

V usage is TRBV5-4 and J usage is TRBJ1-3; possible D gene TRBD1, 6 bases. Trimming shortened V by 4 bases and J by 0 bases, and 11 bases separated the two germline ends. Looked up from germline, CDR1 is SGHNT and CDR2 is YYREEE (reference sequence). The CDR3 totals 15 residues. For the CDR3, the DNA is TGTGCCAGCAGCGGTGACAGGCCCTCTGGAAACACCATATATTTT. Translating it yields CASSGDRPSGNTIYF.

Only a few counts were recorded for this clone. This rearrangement joins TRBV9 to TRBJ1-4, with 7 bases lining up with TRBD1. The CDR3 has 15 residues. Germline assignment: CDR1 SGDLS and CDR2 YYNGEE. With V trimmed by 3 bases and J by 4 bases, 6 bases remained unmatched. In nucleotides, the CDR3 is TGTGCCAGCAGCGCCGGGGGGGACAGTAATGAAAAACTGTTTTTT. This codes for CASSAGGDSNEKLFF.

The chain employs TRBV7-3 and TRBJ2-7; 8 bases map to TRBD1. The germline CDR1 and CDR2 sequences are SGHTA and FQGTGA. This CDR3 is built from 13 residues. The junction had 2 bases not matched to a gene; V was cut back by 2 bases and J by 5 bases. CDR3 sequence: CASSLDRGNEQYF. The CDR3 DNA follows: TGTGCCAGCAGCTTAGACAGGGGAAACGAGCAGTACTTC.

CDR3 sequence reads: CASRLRGGAFNEQFF. The CDR3 nucleotides are TGTGCCAGCAGACTAAGGGGGGGGGCCTTCAATGAGCAGTTCTTC. This chain uses TRBV5-4 with TRBJ2-1, with a weak D call TRBD2 (7 bases). Germline-derived CDR1 and CDR2 are SGHNT and YYREEE (reference sequence). CDR3 size: 15 residues. V lost 5 bases to trimming and J lost 6 bases, with 18 bases between them.

CDR3: CARPGDCLIHSTDTQYF. The CDR3 DNA reads as TGTGCCAGGCCGGGAGATTGCCTAATCCATTCCACAGATACGCAGTATTTT. V usage is TRBV19 and J usage is TRBJ2-3; D might be TRBD2 (6 bases). CDR3 size: 17 residues. The V end lost 9 bases, the J end lost 2 bases, and 24 bases lay between the germline ends. From germline, CDR1 is LNHDA and CDR2 SQIVND (reference sequence).

In its sample, this clone was seen once. This chain joins TRBV7-9 and TRBJ1-4; 8 bases are shared with TRBD1. In germline, CDR1 is SEHNR, CDR2 FQNEAQ (reference sequence). The CDR3 covers 15 residues. The V segment lost 5 bases and the J segment 6 bases; nucleotides outside the gene matches: 8. The CDR3 DNA reads TGTGCCAGCAGCCTTGGACAGGGTGGTTATGAAAAACTGTTTTTT. This encodes CASSLGQGGYEKLFF. Complete variable domain (other parts from reference TRBV7-9 and TRBJ1-4): DTGVSQNPRHKITKRGQNVTFRCDPISEHNRLYWYRQTLGQGPEFLTYFQNEAQLEKSRLLSDRFSAERPKGSFSTLEIQRTEQGDSAMYLCASSLGQGGYEKLFFGSGTQLSVL.

The chain carries TRBV6-5 and TRBJ1-1; D call uncertain. This CDR3 has 13 residues. CDR1 is MNHEY, CDR2 SVGAGI, per germline. Trimming removed 8 bases from V and 0 bases from J, with 10 bases in between. In DNA form, the CDR3 reads TGTGCCAGCCGAAGAGTAATGAACACTGAAGCTTTCTTT. Amino acids: CASRRVMNTEAFF.

The chain joins TRBV9 to TRBJ2-1; TRBD1 matches at 7 bases. Trimming at V came to 4 bases and at J to 6 bases, leaving 10 bases not matched to a gene. The CDR3 is made up of 15 amino acids. The germline V gene has CDR1 SGDLS and CDR2 YYNGEE. This chain's CDR3 is CASSWGQQKGNEQFF. The CDR3 DNA follows: TGTGCCAGCAGCTGGGGACAGCAAAAAGGCAATGAGCAGTTCTTC.

V and J are TRBV19 and TRBJ1-4, with TRBD1 as a possible D gene (5 bases). The V gene's germline CDR1 is LNHDA and CDR2 SQIVND (reference sequence). Trimming cost V 10 bases and J 8 bases, with 23 bases left between them. This CDR3 spans 15 amino acids. CDR3 sequence (DNA): TGTGCCACCGAGAACTTTCGAGCTTCAGGGGAAAAACTGTTTTTT. Encoded protein: CATENFRASGEKLFF. The variable domain in full, with the rest retrieved from reference TRBV19 and TRBJ1-4, is DGGITQSPKYLFRKEGQNVTLSCEQNLNHDAMYWYRQDPGQGLRLIYYSQIVNDFQKGDIAEGYSVSREKKESFPLTVTSAQKNPTAFYLCATENFRASGEKLFFGSGTQLSVL.

In DNA form, the CDR3 reads TGTGCCAGCAGCTTCGGCGGGGGGCTAGAGACCCAGTACTTC. Its translation: CASSFGGGLETQYF. The chain is built from TRBV11-3 and TRBJ2-5; 8 bases are a match to TRBD2. CDR1 SGHNT and CDR2 YENEEA come from the germline V gene. CDR3 length: 14 amino acids. V lost 3 bases to trimming and J lost 4 bases; unmatched junction nucleotides: 4.

The CDR3 nucleotides read TGTGCCAGCAGCAGGACAGGGGGGAATGAAAAACTGTTTTTT. It is translated as CASSRTGGNEKLFF. The chain recombines TRBV9 with TRBJ1-4, with 10 bases identical to TRBD1. The CDR3 is 14 residues long. The trim removed 4 bases at V and 5 bases at J, leaving 2 bases unmatched. The V gene's germline CDR1 is SGDLS and CDR2 YYNGEE.

V is TRBV7-9 and J is TRBJ1-4; D unclear. The germline gives CDR1 SEHNR, CDR2 FQNEAQ (reference sequence). This CDR3 is 15 amino acids long. V shed 3 bases and J shed 3 bases, with 11 bases lying between them. CDR3 in amino acids: CASSFGVVANEKLFF. The CDR3 nucleotides are TGTGCCAGCAGCTTCGGGGTTGTGGCTAATGAAAAACTGTTTTTT. Combining the CDR3 with reference TRBV7-9 and TRBJ1-4 gives the whole variable domain DTGVSQNPRHKITKRGQNVTFRCDPISEHNRLYWYRQTLGQGPEFLTYFQNEAQLEKSRLLSDRFSAERPKGSFSTLEIQRTEQGDSAMYLCASSFGVVANEKLFFGSGTQLSVL.

CDR3 residues: CASSPTVASGSIETQYF. The DNA of the CDR3 is TGTGCCAGCTCACCTACCGTCGCCAGCGGGAGTATCGAGACCCAGTACTTC. This chain uses TRBV18 with TRBJ2-5; the match to TRBD2 covers 8 bases. CDR3 length: 17 amino acids. Trimming took 3 bases from V and 5 from J; bases not matched to a gene: 14. The germline V gene encodes CDR1 KGHSH and CDR2 LQKENI. The full variable domain, in which reference TRBV18 and TRBJ2-5 provide the parts outside the CDR3, is NAGVMQNPRHLVRRRGQEARLRCSPMKGHSHVYWYRQLPEEGLKFMVYLQKENIIDESGMPKERFSAEFPKEGPSILRIQQVVRGDSAAYFCASSPTVASGSIETQYFGPGTRLLVL.

The chain employs TRBV25-1 and TRBJ2-7; weak D call: TRBD1 (5 bases). Germline CDR1 is MGHDK and CDR2 is SYGVNS. The CDR3 is 13 residues long. The V end was cut by 0 bases, the J end by 8 bases, with 11 bases between. The CDR3 nucleotides are TGTGCCAGCAGTGAATATAAGGACACGAAGCAGTACTTC. This encodes CASSEYKDTKQYF.

V gene TRBV19 combines with J gene TRBJ1-2, with 8 bases matching TRBD1. Unmatched junction bases numbered 9, after V lost 5 bases and J lost 4 bases. The germline V gene encodes CDR1 LNHDA and CDR2 SQIVND (reference sequence). This CDR3 has 15 residues. CDR3 residues: CASSLTGEYFYGYTF. The CDR3 DNA sequence: TGTGCCAGTAGTTTGACAGGGGAATACTTCTATGGCTACACCTTC.

Comment on this clone: The germline gene is not matched at one end of the junction; a read error may be the cause. The chain joins TRBV20-1 to TRBJ2-1, with 9 bases fitting TRBD2. Germline CDR1 is DFQATT and CDR2 is SNEGSKA (reference sequence). CDR3 length: 11 residues. CDR3 coding DNA: TGCAGTGCTTCCCGAGCGGGGGGTTCAATCTTC. Its protein is CSASRAGGSIF.

The J gene is TRBJ2-3, the V gene TRBV28, with D possibly being TRBD2 (6 bases). In germline, CDR1 is MDHEN, CDR2 SYDVKM. Trimming took off 9 bases at V and 0 bases at J, with 25 bases between the two ends. This CDR3 has 18 residues. CDR3 protein: CASGMMQAGVISTDTQYF. As DNA, the CDR3 is TGTGCCAGTGGGATGATGCAAGCGGGCGTTATAAGCACAGATACGCAGTATTTT.

The chain combines TRBV7-9 with TRBJ2-3, with D tentatively TRBD2 (5 bases). Germline V gives CDR1 SEHNR, CDR2 FQNEAQ (reference sequence). With 4 bases removed from V and 5 bases from J, the gap between germline ends came to 16 bases. The CDR3 spans 15 residues. The CDR3 sequence: CASSSVDQEEDTQYF. CDR3 DNA: TGTGCCAGCAGCTCAGTCGACCAGGAGGAAGATACGCAGTATTTT.

As for this clone: The same CDR3 also results from other DNA sequences found in this sample. V gene TRBV5-1 combines with J gene TRBJ2-2; no clear D gene. Germline-derived CDR1 and CDR2 are SGHRS and YFSETQ. The CDR3 extends over 13 amino acids. V dropped 0 bases and J dropped 4 bases, with 4 bases sitting between them. For the CDR3, the DNA is TGCGCCAGCAGCTTGGCGGGCACCGGGGAGCTGTTTTTT. Its translation is CASSLAGTGELFF. Full variable domain (outside the CDR3, taken from reference TRBV5-1 and TRBJ2-2): KAGVTQTPRYLIKTRGQQVTLSCSPISGHRSVSWYQQTPGQGLQFLFEYFSETQRNKGNFPGRFSGRQFSNSRSEMNVSTLELGDSALYLCASSLAGTGELFFGEGSRLTVL.

J is TRBJ1-3 and V is TRBV5-1; 12 nucleotides line up with TRBD1. V was pared by 3 bases and J by 4 bases, with 11 bases of the junction left unmatched. Germline CDR1 and CDR2: SGHRS and YFSETQ. The CDR3 extends over 18 amino acids. The CDR3 coding sequence is TGCGCCAGCAGCTCCCAACCGGGACAGGGGGCAGGAGGAAACACCATATATTTT. This gives the protein CASSSQPGQGAGGNTIYF.

The rearrangement uses TRBV3-1 (or the pseudogene TRBV3-2) and TRBJ1-1; no clear D. V lost 1 base and J lost 1, with 7 bases in between. This CDR3 is 14 amino acids long. CDR1 is LGHDT and CDR2 is YNNKEL in the germline V gene (reference sequence). CDR3 amino acids: CASSQGHSNTEAFF. The DNA of the CDR3 is TGTGCCAGCAGCCAAGGACACTCGAACACTGAAGCTTTCTTT.

The chain employs TRBV5-1 and TRBJ2-1, with 13 positions matching TRBD2. Unmatched junction bases numbered 6, after V lost 0 bases and J lost 9 bases. The CDR3 contains 16 residues. CDR1 is SGHRS and CDR2 is YFSETQ in the germline V gene. CDR3 sequence reads: CASSLGTSGGASEQFF. The CDR3, as DNA: TGCGCCAGCAGCTTGGGTACTAGCGGGGGGGCCTCTGAGCAGTTCTTC. The full variable domain, completed using reference TRBV5-1 and TRBJ2-1, is KAGVTQTPRYLIKTRGQQVTLSCSPISGHRSVSWYQQTPGQGLQFLFEYFSETQRNKGNFPGRFSGRQFSNSRSEMNVSTLELGDSALYLCASSLGTSGGASEQFFGPGTRLTVL.

A few counts support this clone. The chain recombines TRBV7-9 with TRBJ2-7; 9 bases fit TRBD2. The germline V gene encodes CDR1 SEHNR and CDR2 FQNEAQ (reference sequence). The CDR3 spans 14 residues. Trimming took 2 bases from V and 4 from J; bases not matched to a gene: 3. The DNA of the CDR3 is TGTGCCAGCAGCTTAAGTAGCGGGAGTTACGAGCAGTACTTC. This gives the protein CASSLSSGSYEQYF. Full variable domain (missing parts from reference TRBV7-9 and TRBJ2-7): DTGVSQNPRHKITKRGQNVTFRCDPISEHNRLYWYRQTLGQGPEFLTYFQNEAQLEKSRLLSDRFSAERPKGSFSTLEIQRTEQGDSAMYLCASSLSSGSYEQYFGPGTRLTVT.

The DNA for the CDR3 is TGCGCCAGCAGTCAATCGGAGATTCGAGACAGGACTAATGAAAAACTGTTTTTT. It codes for CASSQSEIRDRTNEKLFF. V usage is TRBV23-1 and J usage is TRBJ1-4; tentatively, D is TRBD1 (6 bases). TRBV23-1 is designated an ORF whose function remains uncertain. The CDR3 extends over 18 amino acids. V was cut by 0 bases and J by 2 bases, with 16 bases left in between.